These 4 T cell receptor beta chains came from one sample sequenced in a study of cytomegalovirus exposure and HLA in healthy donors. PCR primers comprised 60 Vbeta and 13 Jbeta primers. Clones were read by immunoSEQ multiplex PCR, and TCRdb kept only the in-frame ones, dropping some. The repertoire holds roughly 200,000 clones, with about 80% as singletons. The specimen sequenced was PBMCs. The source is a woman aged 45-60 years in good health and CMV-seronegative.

CDR3 sequence reads: CAWGTGTGFPYEQYF. The CDR3 DNA sequence: TGTGCCTGGGGGACCGGGACAGGTTTTCCCTACGAGCAGTACTTC. The chain recombines TRBV30 with TRBJ2-7, with 8 bases identical to TRBD1. V lost 5 bases to trimming and J lost 2 bases; unmatched junction nucleotides: 11. Looked up from germline, CDR1 is GTSNPN and CDR2 is SVGIG (reference sequence). The CDR3 sequence is 15 residues long.

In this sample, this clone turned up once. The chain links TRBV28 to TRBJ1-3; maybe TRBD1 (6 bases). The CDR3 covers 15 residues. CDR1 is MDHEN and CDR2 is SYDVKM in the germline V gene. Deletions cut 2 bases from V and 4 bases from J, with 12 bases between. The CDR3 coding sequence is TGTGCCAGCAGTTTAGCAAAGACAGGCGGAAACACCATATATTTT. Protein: CASSLAKTGGNTIYF.

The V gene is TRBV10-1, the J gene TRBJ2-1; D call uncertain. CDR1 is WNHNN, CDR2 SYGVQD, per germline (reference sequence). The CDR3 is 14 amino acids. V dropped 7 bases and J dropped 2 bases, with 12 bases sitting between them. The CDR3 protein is CASKLSSAYNEQFF. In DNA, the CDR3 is TGCGCCAGCAAGCTGAGCAGCGCCTACAATGAGCAGTTCTTC.

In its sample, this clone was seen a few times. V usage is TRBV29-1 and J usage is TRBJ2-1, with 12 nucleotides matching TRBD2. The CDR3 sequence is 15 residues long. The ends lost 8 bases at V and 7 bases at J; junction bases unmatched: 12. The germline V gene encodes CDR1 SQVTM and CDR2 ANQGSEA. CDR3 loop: CSFGATSGSFNEQFF. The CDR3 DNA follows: TGCAGCTTTGGGGCGACTAGCGGGAGTTTTAATGAGCAGTTCTTC.